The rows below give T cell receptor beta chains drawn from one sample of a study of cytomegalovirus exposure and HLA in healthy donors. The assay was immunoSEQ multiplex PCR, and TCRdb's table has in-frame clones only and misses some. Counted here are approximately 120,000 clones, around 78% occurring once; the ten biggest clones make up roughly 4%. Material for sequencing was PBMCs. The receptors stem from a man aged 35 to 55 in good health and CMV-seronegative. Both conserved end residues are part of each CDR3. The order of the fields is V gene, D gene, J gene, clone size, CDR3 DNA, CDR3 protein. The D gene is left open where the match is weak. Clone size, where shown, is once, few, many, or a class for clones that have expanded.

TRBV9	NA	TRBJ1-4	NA	TGTGCCAGCAGCGGGGGGACTGCTAATGAAAAACTGTTTTTT	CASSGGTANEKLFF
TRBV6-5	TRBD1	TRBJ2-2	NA	TGTGCCAGCAGTTACTGGGGACAGGGATCAACCGGGGAGCTGTTTTTT	CASSYWGQGSTGELFF
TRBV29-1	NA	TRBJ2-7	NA	TGCAGCGTCCGGACTACAAGCTCCTACGAGCAGTACTTC	CSVRTTSSYEQYF
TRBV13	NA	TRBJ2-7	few	TGTGCCAGCAGCCCCATGTTTCTTCGACAGACAAGAACCTACGAGCAGTACTTC	CASSPMFLRQTRTYEQYF
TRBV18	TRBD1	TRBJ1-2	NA	TGTGCCAGCTCACCGGACCGGGACAGGGGTTCTGGCTACACCTTC	CASSPDRDRGSGYTF
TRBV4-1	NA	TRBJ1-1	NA	TGCGCCAGCAGCCAAGATCAGGGAACTGAAGCTTTCTTT	CASSQDQGTEAFF
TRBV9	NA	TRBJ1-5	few	TGTGCCAGCAGCGTATCAGGGGCGGGCAATCAGCCCCAGCATTTT	CASSVSGAGNQPQHF
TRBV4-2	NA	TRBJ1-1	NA	TGTGCCAGCAGCTTAAAATCGAACACTGAAGCTTTCTTT	CASSLKSNTEAFF
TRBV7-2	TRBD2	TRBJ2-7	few	TGTGCCAGCAGCCCACAATCCGGGAGGGGTAGCGAGCAGTACTTC	CASSPQSGRGSEQYF
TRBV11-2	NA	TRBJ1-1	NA	TGTGCCAGCGGTCGGTTGAACACTGAAGCTTTCTTT	CASGRLNTEAFF
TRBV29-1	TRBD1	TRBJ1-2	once	TGCAGCGCCAAACAGGGGGCGGTCTATGGCTACACCTTC	CSAKQGAVYGYTF
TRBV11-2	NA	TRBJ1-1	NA	TGTGCCAGCAGATCAGGACAGACCATGGACATGAACACTGAAGCTTTCTTT	CASRSGQTMDMNTEAFF
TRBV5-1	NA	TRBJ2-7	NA	TGCGCCAGCAGCTTCTCACCAGGGGCTACCTACGAGCAGTACTTC	CASSFSPGATYEQYF
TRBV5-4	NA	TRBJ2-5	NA	TGTGCCAGCAGCTTTCAGGGAGGTCGAGAGACCCAGTACTTC	CASSFQGGRETQYF
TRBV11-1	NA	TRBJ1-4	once	TGTGCCAGCAGATCCGACAGGACAACTAATGAAAAACTGTTTTTT	CASRSDRTTNEKLFF
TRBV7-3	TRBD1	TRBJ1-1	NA	TGTGCCAGCAGCTTAAGGACAGGACCGAACACTGAAGCTTTCTTT	CASSLRTGPNTEAFF
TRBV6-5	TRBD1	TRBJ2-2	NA	TGTGCCAGCAGTTACTCCCGACAGGGTGGGACCGGGGAGCTGTTTTTT	CASSYSRQGGTGELFF
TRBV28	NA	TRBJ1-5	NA	TGTGCCAGCAGCCCGGGACATCATAAAAACGGCTATCAGCCCCAGCATTTT	CASSPGHHKNGYQPQHF
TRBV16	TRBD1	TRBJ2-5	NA	TGTGCCAGCAGCCAACACACCCAGGGGGTTCGCCAAGAGACCCAGTACTTC	CASSQHTQGVRQETQYF
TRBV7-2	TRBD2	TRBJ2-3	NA	TGTGCCAGCAGCTCGTGGACTAGCGGGGGGGCGACAGATACGCAGTATTTT	CASSSWTSGGATDTQYF
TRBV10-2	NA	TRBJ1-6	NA	TGCGCCAGCAGAGCGACAGGCAGCGGTAATTCACCCCTCCACTTT	CASRATGSGNSPLHF
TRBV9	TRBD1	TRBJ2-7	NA	TGTGCCAGCAGCGTCGGGACAGGATATATCTACGAGCAGTACTTC	CASSVGTGYIYEQYF
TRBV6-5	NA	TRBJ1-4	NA	TGTGCCAGCAGTTACTCGAGTGTCGGTGAAAAACTGTTTTTT	CASSYSSVGEKLFF
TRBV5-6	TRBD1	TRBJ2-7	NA	TGTGCCAGCGGAATTCAGTTGGGGACAGTCCCTACCTACGAGCAGTACTTC	CASGIQLGTVPTYEQYF
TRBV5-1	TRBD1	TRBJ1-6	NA	TGCGCCAGCAGCCGGGACAGGGATTCACCCCTCCACTTT	CASSRDRDSPLHF
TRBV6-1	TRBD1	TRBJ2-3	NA	TGTGCCAGCAGTGAGTCGGGGACAGCGCAGTATTTT	CASSESGTAQYF
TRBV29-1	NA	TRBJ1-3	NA	TGCAGCGCCGGAACAGGGTCCTCTGGAAACACCATATATTTT	CSAGTGSSGNTIYF
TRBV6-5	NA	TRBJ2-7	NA	TGTGCCAGCAGTTACGTGGGGGGACTGGGGGAGCAGTACTTC	CASSYVGGLGEQYF
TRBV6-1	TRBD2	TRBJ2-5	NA	TGTGCCAGCAGTGTCGGGGGGGCTTCGGAGACCCAGTACTTC	CASSVGGASETQYF
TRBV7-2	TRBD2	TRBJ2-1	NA	TGTGCCAGCAGCTTTGGGACTAGTAGTTTTGAGCAGTTCTTC	CASSFGTSSFEQFF
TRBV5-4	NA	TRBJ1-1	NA	TGTGCCAGCAGCTTCGGAGCGGACACTGAAGCTTTCTTT	CASSFGADTEAFF